These 23 T cell receptor beta chains were sequenced from one sample in a study of T cell responses to AZD1222 COVID-19 vaccine. Sequencing was performed with immunoSEQ multiplex PCR; in TCRdb, only in-frame clones are kept and a portion is missing. Altogether about 130,000 clones are present, about 86% being singletons, with the ten largest covering roughly 12%. This sample comprised peripheral blood, obtained on day 0 of AZD1222 vaccination. Receptors originate from an adult in good health.

The chain couples TRBV29-1 to TRBJ2-7; no definite D call. V lost 4 bases, J lost 4 bases, and 8 bases lay in between. CDR3 length: 11 amino acids. Germline assignment: CDR1 SQVTM and CDR2 ANQGSEA. CDR3 in DNA: TGCAGCGTTGGGCTGGATTACGAGCAGTACTTC. Its protein product is CSVGLDYEQYF.

The chain is built from TRBV5-1 and TRBJ1-4, with 7 nucleotides matching TRBD1. V lost 1 base and J lost 6; bases outside the gene matches: 9. The length of the CDR3 is 16 residues. Germline V gene data show CDR1 as SGHRS and CDR2 as YFSETQ. CDR3 amino acids: CASSLCHPGGYEKLFF. The CDR3 DNA follows: TGCGCCAGCAGCTTGTGTCATCCAGGGGGGTATGAAAAACTGTTTTTT.

J is TRBJ2-7 and V is TRBV27; TRBD2 matches at 9 bases. Germline CDR1 is MNHEY and CDR2 is SMNVEV (reference sequence). This CDR3 contains 14 residues. V lost 0 bases, J lost 4 bases, and 1 base stayed unmatched. This chain's CDR3 is CASSLSSGGYEQYF. The CDR3, as DNA: TGTGCCAGCAGTTTATCTAGCGGGGGTTACGAGCAGTACTTC.

The chain uses TRBV19 and TRBJ1-1, with TRBD1 matching over 8 bases. Trimming at V came to 3 bases and at J to 5 bases, leaving 2 bases not matched to a gene. The CDR3 extends over 13 amino acids. CDR1 and CDR2 (germline): LNHDA, SQIVND (reference sequence). The CDR3 loop is CASSIQGATEAFF. CDR3 nucleotides: TGTGCCAGTAGTATTCAGGGGGCAACTGAAGCTTTCTTT. The entire variable domain, with the rest obtained from reference TRBV19 and TRBJ1-1, is as follows: DGGITQSPKYLFRKEGQNVTLSCEQNLNHDAMYWYRQDPGQGLRLIYYSQIVNDFQKGDIAEGYSVSREKKESFPLTVTSAQKNPTAFYLCASSIQGATEAFFGQGTRLTVV.

The rearrangement uses TRBV5-6 and TRBJ1-2; 7 bases line up with TRBD1. After removal of 5 bases from V and 2 bases from J, the junction contained 6 bases not matched to a gene. The CDR3 is 14 amino acids. In germline, CDR1 is SGHDT, CDR2 YYEEEE. The CDR3 is CASSPRQGNYGYTF. The CDR3 coding sequence is TGTGCCAGCAGTCCAAGACAGGGCAACTATGGCTACACCTTC.

This chain joins TRBV4-3 and TRBJ2-1; D possibly corresponds to TRBD2 (6 bases). V was trimmed by 1 base and J by 1 base, leaving 14 bases between them. Germline assignment: CDR1 LGHNA and CDR2 YSLEER. The CDR3 contains 17 residues. The CDR3 bases are TGCGCCAGCAGCCAAGTGGTTAGCGGTCAGTCCTACAATGAGCAGTTCTTC. This codes for CASSQVVSGQSYNEQFF.

The table lists this clone with a few counts. V usage is TRBV5-1 and J usage is TRBJ2-7, with 7 bases fitting TRBD1. The CDR3 has 13 residues. J gave up 3 bases and V 9 bases, and 9 bases lay outside the gene matches. Germline CDR1 is SGHRS and CDR2 is YFSETQ. The CDR3 sequence: CATSTGSGYEQYF. The CDR3 nucleotides are TGCGCCACCTCGACAGGGTCAGGCTACGAGCAGTACTTC. Supplemented by reference TRBV5-1 and TRBJ2-7, the full variable domain reads KAGVTQTPRYLIKTRGQQVTLSCSPISGHRSVSWYQQTPGQGLQFLFEYFSETQRNKGNFPGRFSGRQFSNSRSEMNVSTLELGDSALYLCATSTGSGYEQYFGPGTRLTVT.

About this clone: Other DNA sequences in the same sample also yield this CDR3. The rearrangement joins TRBV9 to TRBJ1-3; unclear D gene. The CDR3 extends over 14 amino acids. V lost 2 bases to trimming and J lost 0 bases, with 6 bases between them. The germline V gene has CDR1 SGDLS and CDR2 YYNGEE. Written as DNA, the CDR3 is TGTGCCAGCAGCGTCAGTAGCTCTGGAAACACCATATATTTT. Amino acid sequence: CASSVSSSGNTIYF.

V and J are TRBV12-5 and TRBJ1-1, with 8 nucleotides matching TRBD1. The CDR3 consists of 13 residues. V was pared by 6 bases and J by 4 bases, with 4 bases of the junction left unmatched. The germline CDR1 and CDR2 sequences are LGHNT and FRNRAP. Here the CDR3 DNA reads TGTGCTAGTGGAATTACAGGGGGCACTGAAGCTTTCTTT. Residues: CASGITGGTEAFF.

V usage is TRBV19 and J usage is TRBJ1-1; D gene unclear. V was trimmed by 3 bases and J by 0 bases, leaving 11 bases between them. Germline V gives CDR1 LNHDA, CDR2 SQIVND (reference sequence). CDR3 length: 15 residues. This CDR3 is CASSIGGRLNTEAFF. As DNA, the CDR3 is TGTGCCAGTAGTATCGGAGGCAGATTGAACACTGAAGCTTTCTTT.

V usage is TRBV12-3 or TRBV12-4 and J usage is TRBJ2-2, with unresolved D. Trimming pared 5 bases from V and 7 bases from J, leaving 5 bases between. This CDR3 region has 11 residues. DNA of the CDR3: TGTGCCAGCAGTGTCATCGGGGAGCTGTTTTTT. Residues: CASSVIGELFF.

V gene TRBV6-1 combines with J gene TRBJ2-7; D ambiguous. This CDR3 has 12 residues. The V and J ends lost 2 bases and 7 bases respectively, with 9 bases between them. The germline V gene has CDR1 MNHNS and CDR2 SASEGT. CDR3: CASSESVGEQYF. CDR3 bases: TGTGCCAGCAGTGAATCGGTCGGGGAGCAGTACTTC.

This chain joins TRBV11-2 and TRBJ2-5; 7 bases line up with TRBD1. Germline values: CDR1 SGHAT, CDR2 FQNNGV. After removal of 5 bases from V and 0 bases from J, the junction contained 9 bases not matched to a gene. This CDR3 region has 16 residues. The CDR3 sequence: CASSVDGTAYQETQYF. In nucleotides, the CDR3 is TGTGCCAGCAGCGTCGATGGGACAGCGTACCAAGAGACCCAGTACTTC. The full variable domain, with the rest looked up from reference TRBV11-2 and TRBJ2-5, is EAGVAQSPRYKIIEKRQSVAFWCNPISGHATLYWYQQILGQGPKLLIQFQNNGVVDDSQLPKDRFSAERLKGVDSTLKIQPAKLEDSAVYLCASSVDGTAYQETQYFGPGTRLLVL.

The chain combines TRBV28 with TRBJ2-4; TRBD2 aligns across 9 bases. The CDR3 is 16 amino acids. Germline V gene data show CDR1 as MDHEN and CDR2 as SYDVKM. V trimming: 3 bases; J trimming: 2 bases; junction bases outside the gene matches: 5. For the CDR3, the DNA is TGTGCCAGCAGTTTGCGGGAGGGCCCTCCCAAAAACATTCAGTACTTC. This gives the protein CASSLREGPPKNIQYF.

The chain carries TRBV6-2 or TRBV6-3 and TRBJ2-5; 9 positions agree with TRBD2. V was clipped by 2 bases and J by 2 bases; unmatched bases: 6. The length of the CDR3 is 16 residues. Germline V CDR1 and CDR2: MNHEY, SVGEGT. For the CDR3, the DNA is TGTGCCAGCAGTTACGGTACTAGCGGGTATCAAGAGACCCAGTACTTC. It translates to CASSYGTSGYQETQYF.

The chain employs TRBV3-1 (or the pseudogene TRBV3-2) and TRBJ1-1; TRBD1 matches 7 bases. The CDR3 length is 16 residues. Germline lookup yields CDR1 LGHDT and CDR2 YNNKEL (reference sequence). After removal of 1 base from V and 4 bases from J, the junction contained 9 bases not matched to a gene. CDR3 loop: CASSQAYRGGSTEAFF. The CDR3 DNA reads TGTGCCAGCAGCCAAGCATACAGGGGAGGGAGCACTGAAGCTTTCTTT.

The chain is built from TRBV19 and TRBJ1-2, with D possibly being TRBD1 (6 bases). This CDR3 has 16 amino acids. From germline, CDR1 is LNHDA and CDR2 SQIVND (reference sequence). With 3 bases removed from V and 0 bases from J, the gap between germline ends came to 14 bases. The CDR3 protein is CASSMTGLEANYGYTF. The CDR3 nucleotides are TGTGCCAGTAGTATGACAGGCCTTGAAGCTAACTATGGCTACACCTTC.

J is TRBJ1-1 and V is TRBV9; 7 bases map to TRBD1. Per the germline V gene, CDR1 is SGDLS and CDR2 is YYNGEE. V lost 8 bases to trimming and J lost 5 bases; unmatched junction nucleotides: 6. The CDR3 has 12 amino acids. CDR3 in amino acids: CASDRVETEAFF. The CDR3 bases are TGTGCCAGTGACAGGGTTGAGACTGAAGCTTTCTTT.

The chain joins TRBV19 to TRBJ2-1; 10 positions match TRBD2. Germline V gives CDR1 LNHDA, CDR2 SQIVND (reference sequence). This CDR3 has 14 residues. V gave up 6 bases and J gave up 2 bases; unmatched junction bases: 1. The CDR3 nucleotides are TGTGCCAGTAGAGCGGGAGGGCCCTACAATGAGCAGTTCTTC. This translates into CASRAGGPYNEQFF.

This clone has only one observation. This chain joins TRBV9 and TRBJ2-3; D possibly corresponds to TRBD2 (5 bases). V was cut by 0 bases and J by 6 bases, with 8 bases left in between. Germline V gives CDR1 SGDLS, CDR2 YYNGEE. The CDR3 is 13 residues long. CDR3 loop: CASSVGGWDTQYF. CDR3 nucleotide sequence: TGTGCCAGCAGCGTAGGAGGGTGGGATACGCAGTATTTT.

The V call is TRBV6-1, the J call TRBJ1-6, with D possibly matching TRBD1 (5 bases). The CDR3 is 14 amino acids. Looked up from germline, CDR1 is MNHNS and CDR2 is SASEGT. V lost 1 base, J lost 12 bases, and 13 bases lay in between. The CDR3 loop is CASSEVREVGPLHF. CDR3 coding DNA: TGTGCCAGCAGTGAAGTCAGGGAGGTGGGACCCCTCCACTTT.

CDR3 DNA sequence: TGTGCCAGCAGCGTAGTGAGCAGGACAGATACGCAGTATTTT. Its translation: CASSVVSRTDTQYF. The gene calls are TRBV9 and TRBJ2-3, with D unresolved. V lost 0 bases, J lost 3 bases, and 8 bases lay in between. The CDR3 is 14 amino acids. The germline V gene encodes CDR1 SGDLS and CDR2 YYNGEE.

The V and J genes are TRBV19 and TRBJ1-1; TRBD1 might be the D (5 bases). Germline CDR1 is LNHDA and CDR2 is SQIVND (reference sequence). Deletions cut 4 bases from V and 4 bases from J, with 13 bases between. CDR3 length: 14 amino acids. The CDR3 loop reads CASSTSTVGTEAFF. CDR3 nucleotide sequence: TGTGCCAGTAGTACCTCGACAGTGGGCACTGAAGCTTTCTTT. The complete variable domain, with remaining parts taken from reference TRBV19 and TRBJ1-1, reads DGGITQSPKYLFRKEGQNVTLSCEQNLNHDAMYWYRQDPGQGLRLIYYSQIVNDFQKGDIAEGYSVSREKKESFPLTVTSAQKNPTAFYLCASSTSTVGTEAFFGQGTRLTVV.